This T cell receptor beta chain originates from a study of vaccination effects on CD4 cells after COVID-19. Having been cultured for 10 days, the cells underwent CD4+ T cell isolation. People in the vaccine group had not been infected with SARS-CoV-2 before, and their nucleocapsid antibodies were negative. TCRdb keeps only in-frame clones here, not all; method: immunoSEQ multiplex PCR. Of tens of thousands of clones in the sample, around 80% were seen once. The CDR3 is made up of 13 amino acids. From germline, CDR1 is MNHEY and CDR2 SVGAGI. Trimming shortened V by 6 bases and J by 0 bases, and 6 bases separated the two germline ends. A word on this clone: The antigen is not known.

The chain links TRBV6-5 to TRBJ1-5; D call uncertain. The sequencing used CD4+ T cells from PBMCs cultured without peptide, collected before COVID-19 vaccination. The clonotype comes from a human donor who received a COVID-19 vaccine. The chain's CDR3 is CASRIYSNQPQHF. The CDR3 nucleotides read TGTGCCAGCAGGATATATAGCAATCAGCCCCAGCATTTT.